This T cell receptor (beta chain) was retrieved from a study of graft-versus-host responses after intestinal transplantation. Study-wide background: Recipients across the board were started on anti-thymocyte globulin induction, then kept on tacrolimus and steroids for around three years.

Some clones are missing from TCRdb's copy, which holds only in-frame ones; the method was immunoSEQ multiplex PCR. This table has approximately 85,000 clones, approximately 89% appearing once. General study points: Recipient bone marrow held GvH clones, some seen earlier in ileum or blood. Early after transplant, HvG declines were associated with peak levels of circulating GvH clones. Where graft-donor T cell macrochimerism was present, patients had high graft-versus-host to host-versus-graft clonal ratios in allografts.

In the case of this clone: Its matching antigen is unknown.

This CDR3 is built from 15 residues. Per the germline V gene, CDR1 is SGHNT and CDR2 is YYREEE (reference sequence). J was trimmed by 3 bases and V by 3 bases; bases with no gene match: 8. This TCR derives from a human donor who was the organ donor for an intestinal transplant. This specimen consisted of unstimulated CD8+ T cells sorted from spleen or lymph node cells, obtained before transplant. This chain links TRBV5-4 with TRBJ1-1; 7 bases align to TRBD1. In DNA, the CDR3 is TGTGCCAGCAGCTGGGCAGGGGGGGGAGACACTGAAGCTTTCTTT. Residues: CASSWAGGGDTEAFF.